This entry lists 17 T cell receptor beta chains sequenced from one sample in a study of beta chain features in type 1 diabetes. The investigators reverse transcribed all of the isolated RNA, so they sequenced expressed TCRB transcripts. Assay: immunoSEQ multiplex PCR; the TCRdb copy retains only in-frame clones and omits some. The table lists 130,000 to 150,000 clones, around a tenth of them singletons. The sample comprised central memory CD4+ T cells from blood. The receptors were gathered from a man aged 18 to 35 in good health.

This clone was observed a few times. V and J are TRBV7-2 and TRBJ2-5; D might be TRBD1 (6 bases). The DNA end lines up better with TRBJ2-7; the J call may be wrong. Germline V gene lookup returns CDR1 SGHTA and CDR2 FQGNSA. The CDR3 is made up of 15 amino acids. The DNA of the CDR3 is TGTGCCAGCAGCATGGACAGCCACCCCCTGAACGAGCAGTACTTC. Translation gives CASSMDSHPLNEQYF.

The table lists this clone with a few counts. The rearrangement joins TRBV7-2 to TRBJ1-5; a possible D gene is TRBD1 (6 bases). V shed 5 bases and J shed 3 bases, with 11 bases lying between them. The CDR3 is 14 residues long. Germline loops: CDR1 SGHTA, CDR2 FQGNSA. The CDR3 loop is CASSPHRVNQPQHF. In DNA, the CDR3 is TGTGCCAGCAGCCCCCACAGGGTCAATCAGCCCCAGCATTTT.

The sample holds a few counts of this clone. CDR3 amino acids: CASSLNRSPGENIQYF. CDR3 in DNA: TGTGCCAGCAGCTTAAATCGGAGTCCAGGGGAAAACATTCAGTACTTC. J is TRBJ2-4 and V is TRBV7-3, with D tentatively TRBD1 (6 bases). Deletions cut 1 base from V and 5 bases from J, with 15 bases between. CDR1 and CDR2 (germline): SGHTA, FQGTGA. The CDR3 runs to 16 residues.

V is TRBV20-1 and J is TRBJ1-4; D may be TRBD1 (6 bases). Germline V gene lookup returns CDR1 DFQATT and CDR2 SNEGSKA (reference sequence). V lost 5 bases, J lost 10 bases, and 11 bases lay in between. This CDR3 is 11 amino acids long. The CDR3 loop is CSASRGGKLFF. Here the CDR3 DNA reads TGCAGTGCTTCTAGGGGGGGAAAACTGTTTTTT.

This rearrangement joins TRBV18 to TRBJ2-7; D might be TRBD1 (5 bases). The CDR3 is made up of 12 amino acids. Germline CDR1 KGHSH, CDR2 LQKENI. The ends were cut back, 2 bases at V and 5 bases at J, with 7 bases in the middle. The CDR3 sequence: CASSPETDEQYF. CDR3 sequence (DNA): TGTGCCAGCTCACCAGAGACAGACGAGCAGTACTTC.

This sequence joins TRBV7-2 and TRBJ2-1, with 10 bases aligning to TRBD1. This CDR3 is 15 amino acids long. The ends lost 5 bases at V and 5 bases at J; junction bases unmatched: 6. Germline CDR1 and CDR2: SGHTA and FQGNSA. CDR3 in DNA: TGTGCCAGCAGCATAGACAGGGGGCTAAACAATGAGCAGTTCTTC. This codes for CASSIDRGLNNEQFF. Looking up the rest from reference TRBV7-2 and TRBJ2-1 gives the full variable domain: GAGVSQSPSNKVTEKGKDVELRCDPISGHTALYWYRQSLGQGLEFLIYFQGNSAPDKSGLPSDRFSAERTGGSVSTLTIQRTQQEDSAVYLCASSIDRGLNNEQFFGPGTRLTVL.

The J gene is TRBJ2-5, the V gene TRBV30, with D possibly TRBD2 on 5 matching bases. The ends were cut back, 4 bases at V and 2 bases at J, with 11 bases in the middle. The CDR3 is 13 amino acids. Germline assignment: CDR1 GTSNPN and CDR2 SVGIG (reference sequence). The CDR3 region has the DNA TGTGCCTGGACGATCGGGGTACAAGAGACCCAGTACTTC. This sequence encodes CAWTIGVQETQYF.

This rearrangement joins TRBV18 to TRBJ1-6; 9 positions agree with TRBD1. J lost 7 bases, V lost 4 bases, and 14 bases had no gene match. CDR1 KGHSH and CDR2 LQKENI come from the germline V gene. The CDR3 length is 18 residues. CDR3: CASSRIGVYGTGNSPLHF. The CDR3 DNA is TGTGCCAGCTCACGAATCGGTGTATATGGGACAGGGAATTCACCCCTCCACTTT.

This clone has a handful of counts. The chain recombines TRBV5-4 with TRBJ1-3, with D perhaps TRBD1 (5 bases). Germline V gene lookup returns CDR1 SGHNT and CDR2 YYREEE (reference sequence). Deletions cut 3 bases from V and 2 bases from J, with 12 bases between. The length of the CDR3 is 15 residues. CDR3 residues: CASSSDRAAGNTIYF. CDR3 DNA sequence: TGTGCCAGCAGCTCAGACAGAGCCGCTGGAAACACCATATATTTT.

The rearrangement joins TRBV7-9 to TRBJ2-6, with D hard to call. Germline V gives CDR1 SEHNR, CDR2 FQNEAQ (reference sequence). Trimming stripped 2 bases from V and 1 base from J, with 6 bases between. This CDR3 spans 15 amino acids. The CDR3 spells CASSLSGSGANVLTF. CDR3 in DNA: TGTGCCAGCAGCTTATCCGGTTCTGGGGCCAACGTCCTGACTTTC.

This clone came up a few times. Distinct nucleotide sequences in the sample also encode this CDR3. V usage is TRBV6-4 and J usage is TRBJ2-3; no reliable D call. Trimming shortened V by 0 bases and J by 1 base, and 5 bases separated the two germline ends. Germline-derived CDR1 and CDR2 are MRHNA and SNTAGT. CDR3 length equals 14 residues. Written as DNA, the CDR3 is TGTGCCAGCAGTGACTCCGGAGGCACAGATACGCAGTATTTT. Translated: CASSDSGGTDTQYF.

The gene calls are TRBV5-1 and TRBJ2-7, with 11 bases matching TRBD2. Germline CDR1 and CDR2: SGHRS and YFSETQ. CDR3 length: 15 amino acids. V shed 0 bases and J 3 bases; nucleotides not matched to a gene: 2. CDR3: CASSLGLAGNYEQYF. In DNA, the CDR3 is TGCGCCAGCAGCTTGGGACTAGCGGGGAACTACGAGCAGTACTTC.

This chain connects TRBV10-3 to TRBJ1-5; D is possibly TRBD1 (5 bases). Germline V lookup: CDR1 ENHRY, CDR2 SYGVKD. The CDR3 has 12 amino acids. V dropped 7 bases and J dropped 2 bases, with 6 bases sitting between them. DNA of the CDR3: TGTGCCATCAAAGGGGGCAATCAGCCCCAGCATTTT. It specifies CAIKGGNQPQHF.

This clone was counted only a few times. This chain joins TRBV28 and TRBJ2-7; 8 bases match TRBD2. Germline values: CDR1 MDHEN, CDR2 SYDVKM. The CDR3 covers 14 residues. V dropped 6 bases and J dropped 5; count of bases not matched to a gene: 9. CDR3 nucleotides: TGTGCCAGCAGAGAAGCGGGGGAGGTGGACGAGCAGTACTTC. It is translated as CASREAGEVDEQYF.

This chain links TRBV11-2 with TRBJ2-3, with D possibly being TRBD2 (6 bases). Germline lookup yields CDR1 SGHAT and CDR2 FQNNGV. V was cut by 5 bases and J by 6 bases, with 15 bases left in between. The CDR3 spans 14 residues. CDR3 in DNA: TGTGCCAGCAGCCTAGGCACCCGGGGGGATACGCAGTATTTT. Translating gives CASSLGTRGDTQYF.

This clone was seen more than once but under ten times. The genes are TRBV15 and TRBJ1-5, with D perhaps matching TRBD1 (5 bases). Trimming took 6 bases from V and 8 from J, leaving 17 bases between them. Germline V CDR1 and CDR2: LNHNV, YYDKDF (reference sequence). This CDR3 contains 14 residues. The CDR3: CATRRRGDLEPQHF. As DNA, the CDR3 is TGTGCCACCAGGAGACGGGGGGATTTGGAGCCCCAGCATTTT.

This clone was detected only a few times. The chain joins TRBV7-3 to TRBJ2-3; TRBD1 matches at 9 bases. Germline assignment: CDR1 SGHTA and CDR2 FQGTGA. The CDR3 is made up of 16 amino acids. Trimming took 1 base from V and 2 from J; bases not matched to a gene: 4. This CDR3 is CASSLKGTGYTDTQYF. Here the CDR3 DNA reads TGTGCCAGCAGCTTAAAGGGGACAGGGTACACAGATACGCAGTATTTT.